The clone carrying this T cell receptor (beta chain) appeared many times. What it binds is not known. This CDR3 contains 17 residues. After removal of 5 bases from V and 2 bases from J, the junction contained 14 bases not matched to a gene. Per germline, CDR1 MDHEN and CDR2 SYDVKM. These data originate in a study of identical twins. General study points: The abundant beta clonotypes from cord blood had fewer insertions, and memory repertoires had none of this.

Each CDR3 protein gets one entry after TCRdb re-called the 5' RACE reads with MiXCR. The data contain fewer than 900,000 distinct CDR3 sequences, 21% of them singletons. This same sample was also taken into another study, of T cells expressing NK-cell markers. Per that study: In several experiments, sorting was confined to alpha-beta TCR T cells through use of an anti-gamma-delta TCR antibody. Each of six donors carried dominant NKG2C+ clonotypes accounting for about 1.0-7.0% of CD8+ T cells. In a few donors, dominant clonotypes made up about 28.3-65% of CD3+CD56-NKG2C+ cells.

The V call is TRBV28, the J call TRBJ2-5; 7 bases align to TRBD1. Sequences were obtained from PBMCs. The receptor was isolated from a woman younger than 35 in good health. CDR3: CASSLIQGTNQQETQYF. The DNA for the CDR3 is TGTGCCAGCAGTCTAATACAGGGGACCAACCAGCAAGAGACCCAGTACTTC.